This T cell receptor (beta chain) was recorded in a study of blood T cell repertoires in COVID-19. The overall study: Italy, Spain and the United States were the sources of the convalescent and acute COVID-19 samples. From T cells, B-cell-depleted T cells, or PBMCs came the material, which was cDNA or gDNA.

V trimming: 4 bases; J trimming: 4 bases; junction bases outside the gene matches: 5. In germline, CDR1 is KGHDR, CDR2 SFDVKD. The CDR3 totals 16 residues. In the authors' workflow: Amplification from reference gene primers served as the basis for estimated nucleated cell counts. Some clones are missing from TCRdb's copy, which holds only in-frame ones; the method was immunoSEQ multiplex PCR. That table furnishes V, J and clone size, whereas the DNA furnished D and trimming. This table has more than 65,000 clones, 65% to 80% appearing once. The chain employs TRBV24-1 and TRBJ2-3; 12 bases are a match to TRBD1. This receptor was taken from a woman of 80 years or more with active or convalescent COVID-19. The sequenced sample consisted of peripheral blood. DNA of the CDR3: TGTGCCACCAGTGACCCGGGACAGGGGGCATCAGATACGCAGTATTTT. It yields the protein CATSDPGQGASDTQYF.